This T cell receptor (beta chain) was captured by sequencing in a study of T cell responses to AZD1222 COVID-19 vaccine. Study-level points and caveats: The span of vaccine-associated CD4 TCRs extended across spike, with dominance at 160-218 and 743-854.

Profiling relied on immunoSEQ multiplex PCR, and the TCRdb table lists in-frame clones only, not all of them. The table has 92,000 or so clones, 80% to 90% seen once. The CDR3 has 14 amino acids. Germline CDR1 is SNHLY and CDR2 is FYNNEI. V dropped 6 bases and J dropped 0 bases, with 12 bases sitting between them. This clone has a handful of counts. Its specificity is unknown. The chain combines TRBV2 with TRBJ2-7; the D gene is possibly TRBD1 (5 bases). The specimen was peripheral blood, collected on day 0 of AZD1222 vaccination. The clonotype comes from an adult in good health. This chain's CDR3 is CASRVQGNSYEQYF. The CDR3 DNA reads TGTGCCAGCAGAGTCCAGGGAAACTCCTACGAGCAGTACTTC.